This section outlines one TCR beta chain sequence together with its context. The antigen remains undetermined. Regarding time point: 266 days after commencement of treatment, after nivolumab therapy. Noted treatment: AdE1-LMPpoly-expanded autologous EBV-specific T-cell therapy followed by anti-PD-1 nivolumab. TCRdb's table, derived via immunoSEQ multiplex PCR, lists solely in-frame clones and lacks some. Of around 19,000 clones listed, around 80% were seen once; the top ten hold roughly a third. V was pared by 5 bases and J by 6 bases, with 8 bases between. The CDR3 contains 12 residues. The germline gives CDR1 LNHDA, CDR2 SQIVND (reference sequence). This sample was included in a study of EBV T-cell therapy then PD-1 blockade in nasopharyngeal carcinoma.

The sample in question was CD8+ T cells from blood, obtained at day 266 from a patient whose treatment included autologous EBV-specific T cells and nivolumab. The receptor comes from a man in his forties with nasopharyngeal carcinoma. The V gene is TRBV19, the J gene TRBJ1-5; a possible D gene is TRBD1 (5 bases). CDR3 coding DNA: TGTGCCAGTAGTGAAAGGGGTCAGCCCCAGCATTTT. Translated: CASSERGQPQHF. The variable domain in full, with the rest retrieved from reference TRBV19 and TRBJ1-5, is DGGITQSPKYLFRKEGQNVTLSCEQNLNHDAMYWYRQDPGQGLRLIYYSQIVNDFQKGDIAEGYSVSREKKESFPLTVTSAQKNPTAFYLCASSERGQPQHFGDGTRLSIL.